This is a list of T cell receptor beta chains from one sample in a study of T cell repertoires in cytomegalovirus infection. MiXCR, run by TCRdb on the reads, gives a single entry per CDR3 protein. The sample consists of roughly 990,000 distinct CDR3 sequences, approximately 31% of them appearing once. No antigen has been identified for these receptors. Material: cultured CD8+ T cells from PBMCs, obtained from culture after CMV antigen stimulation. These receptors all stem from a human donor in good health (CMV status not recorded). Some clones in this sample may be carry-over from other donors' samples. Both conserved end residues are trimmed from each CDR3.

cdr3_aa	v_call
ASSYSRGSADTQY	TRBV6-2/TRBV6-3
ASSGTSGVQETQY	TRBV7-8
ASSPVATQY	TRBV7-8
ASSVDGSGANVLT	TRBV19
ASSQVFVQILLSGANVLT	TRBV4-1
ASSLRGDPGQGHGYT	TRBV5-8
ASSDDTSGSTDTQY	TRBV2
ASSQEITGGKQPQH	TRBV4-3
ASSELTTGDVRETQY	TRBV25-1
ASRSRDRNTEAF	TRBV19
ASSIEHGLDYGYT	TRBV19
ASSLGDRAYNEQF	TRBV7-6
ASRSRNTEAF	TRBV19
ASSYSPNEQF	TRBV6-6
ASSQGPGTNTEAF	TRBV3-1
ASSLWQEQETQY	TRBV28
ASSQDWGPYNEQF	TRBV4-3
ASSDPYTGELF	TRBV5-8
SVDGDRGRRYTQAF	TRBV29-1
ASSSIDHANYGYT	TRBV28
ASSHPGQAYGYT	TRBV7-9
SAPGQGTYNEQF	TRBV20-1
ASSYSGAPNEKLF	TRBV6-5
ATSGITGGLIRYT	TRBV15
ASSLGDLGQGSFTEAF	TRBV7-6
ASSLYGTHTEAF	TRBV27
ASSREGLSTDTQY	TRBV4-1
ASSKGGLSYNEQF	TRBV5-8
ASSYSKGIADTQY	TRBV6-5
ASSLDIGASGELF	TRBV6-5
ASSRPTGGIYGYT	TRBV7-8
ATSGGQGGNYGYT	TRBV7-3
ASSISPSRPYEQY	TRBV19
AISDNRQETQY	TRBV10-3
ASSHPSTGPSYEQY	TRBV7-9
ASRLQGGNEKLF	TRBV7-8
ASSTRGFLDTQY	TRBV7-2
ASSYPSRTPFTGELF	TRBV6-6
ASSGSGGSNQPQH	TRBV11-2
ASSLEGYLSYEQY	TRBV27
VSSAGQGMNTEAF	TRBV7-6
ASSYLRQRNTEAF	TRBV6-2/TRBV6-3
SARIRDRGVQPQH	TRBV20-1
SATTGHLNYNEQF	TRBV20-1
ASRKRGGTQGSSYNEQF	TRBV14
SVAAGYYGAPEAF	TRBV29-1
ASSPGPGAGDQPQH	TRBV7-8
ASSEGQSSGANVLT	TRBV2
ASSGTDGNTEAF	TRBV6-4
ATRTTDDGYT	TRBV10-3
ASSLTGQGVYNSPLH	TRBV5-4